This T cell receptor (beta chain) was retrieved from a study of radiotherapy plus CTLA-4 blockade in lung cancer. General study findings and limits: Peripheral blood showed expansion of tumor-derived TCR clones after radiotherapy and ipilimumab.

CDR3 length: 15 amino acids. Germline loops: CDR1 SGHAT, CDR2 FQDESV (reference sequence). V lost 6 bases to trimming and J lost 2 bases, with 11 bases between them. To note about this clone: Its specificity is not known.

Method: immunoSEQ multiplex PCR; TCRdb's copy keeps in-frame clones and lacks some. The top ten clones hold roughly 5% of a sample with 35,000 or so clones, around 83% of them seen once. This receptor was taken from a human donor with non-small cell lung cancer who had stable disease on radiotherapy plus ipilimumab. The sequencing used peripheral blood, collected from a patient treated with radiotherapy plus ipilimumab. The rearrangement links TRBV11-1 to TRBJ2-6; tentative D call: TRBD1 (6 bases). CDR3 sequence reads: CASSLTGTGANVLTF. DNA for the CDR3: TGTGCCAGCAGTCTAACAGGGACTGGGGCCAACGTCCTGACTTTC.